Following are 15 T cell receptor beta chains from one sample sequenced in a study of cytomegalovirus exposure and HLA in healthy donors. The PCR made use of 60 Vbeta and 13 Jbeta primers. Produced via immunoSEQ multiplex PCR; TCRdb's table is partial and in-frame only. Seen here are around 85,000 clones, just under 80% observed once, and the top ten hold around 6.7%. Sequencing used PBMCs. The receptors originated from a man aged 30 to 39 in good health and CMV-seronegative.

V usage is TRBV27 and J usage is TRBJ2-1; D might be TRBD1 (6 bases). The V end was cut by 6 bases, the J end by 2 bases, with 17 bases between. The germline CDR1 and CDR2 sequences are MNHEY and SMNVEV (reference sequence). The CDR3 loop spans 16 amino acids. Written as DNA, the CDR3 is TGTGCCAGCAGGCAAGGCCAGGGGAGCGCCTACAATGAGCAGTTCTTC. Translating it yields CASRQGQGSAYNEQFF.

V is TRBV30 and J is TRBJ2-6, with D possibly matching TRBD1 (5 bases). Germline loops: CDR1 GTSNPN, CDR2 SVGIG (reference sequence). The CDR3 covers 14 residues. V lost 8 bases to trimming and J lost 4 bases, with 15 bases between them. The CDR3 bases are TGTGCCCGACAGACGGACCGCGGGGCCAACGTCCTGACTTTC. This encodes CARQTDRGANVLTF.

The rearrangement uses TRBV7-2 and TRBJ2-1; 10 bases line up with TRBD2. This CDR3 spans 15 amino acids. V shed 8 bases and J 4 bases; nucleotides not matched to a gene: 8. Per the germline V gene, CDR1 is SGHTA and CDR2 is FQGNSA. This CDR3 is CASGLAGVVYNEQFF. CDR3 nucleotides: TGTGCCAGCGGTCTAGCGGGAGTTGTTTACAATGAGCAGTTCTTC. Drawing the rest from reference TRBV7-2 and TRBJ2-1, the complete variable domain is GAGVSQSPSNKVTEKGKDVELRCDPISGHTALYWYRQSLGQGLEFLIYFQGNSAPDKSGLPSDRFSAERTGGSVSTLTIQRTQQEDSAVYLCASGLAGVVYNEQFFGPGTRLTVL.

CDR3 in amino acids: CASRGAYLYEQYF. CDR3 in DNA: TGTGCCAGTCGGGGGGCTTATCTCTACGAGCAGTACTTC. The genes are TRBV6-5 and TRBJ2-7; D possibly corresponds to TRBD2 (7 bases). Per germline, CDR1 MNHEY and CDR2 SVGAGI. V lost 9 bases to trimming and J lost 3 bases, with 15 bases between them. The CDR3 is 13 residues long.

This clone was observed a handful of times. The chain has TRBV4-1 and TRBJ2-3; 7 bases align to TRBD1. The junction had 8 bases not matched to a gene; V was cut back by 4 bases and J by 1 base. Germline CDR1 reads MGHRA; CDR2 reads YSYEKL. The CDR3 is 16 residues long. The CDR3 region is CASSRETGLGTDTQYF. The CDR3 nucleotides are TGCGCCAGCAGCCGGGAGACAGGGCTGGGCACAGATACGCAGTATTTT.

V gene TRBV19 combines with J gene TRBJ1-1; TRBD1 agrees at 8 bases. Germline values: CDR1 LNHDA, CDR2 SQIVND (reference sequence). V lost 6 bases, J lost 5 bases, and 5 bases stayed unmatched. This CDR3 has 13 amino acids. The CDR3 loop is CASRAGGATEAFF. The CDR3 bases are TGTGCCAGTAGGGCAGGGGGCGCGACTGAAGCTTTCTTT.

This rearrangement joins TRBV28 to TRBJ1-1, with D maybe TRBD1 (6 bases). Trimming removed 2 bases at V and 5 bases at J, with 6 bases between. Looked up from germline, CDR1 is MDHEN and CDR2 is SYDVKM. The CDR3 extends over 12 amino acids. CDR3 protein: CASSLQGTEAFF. DNA for the CDR3: TGTGCCAGCAGTTTACAGGGGACTGAAGCTTTCTTT.

Comment on this clone: Other DNA sequences within the sample encode an identical CDR3. The chain links TRBV7-6 to TRBJ1-2; the match to TRBD1 covers 7 bases. The CDR3 is 15 amino acids. With V trimmed by 1 base and J by 0 bases, 2 bases remained unmatched. The germline gives CDR1 SGHVS, CDR2 FNYEAQ. The CDR3 is CASSLGTGTNYGYTF. CDR3 nucleotides: TGTGCCAGCAGCTTAGGGACAGGAACTAACTATGGCTACACCTTC.

The chain joins TRBV6-1 to TRBJ2-1, with a possible D match to TRBD1 (6 bases). CDR3 length: 13 residues. V lost 4 bases to trimming and J lost 4 bases, with 8 bases between them. In germline, CDR1 is MNHNS, CDR2 SASEGT. CDR3 sequence: CASSGQAYNEQFF. The CDR3 nucleotides read TGTGCCAGCAGTGGACAGGCTTACAATGAGCAGTTCTTC.

The chain uses TRBV5-6 and TRBJ1-1; 8 bases agree with TRBD1. J was trimmed by 5 bases and V by 3 bases; bases with no gene match: 9. This CDR3 spans 15 amino acids. Germline V CDR1 and CDR2: SGHDT, YYEEEE. This chain's CDR3 is CASSSTGTGRTEAFF. CDR3 nucleotide sequence: TGTGCCAGCAGCTCAACCGGGACAGGAAGGACTGAAGCTTTCTTT.

This clone showed up just once. This sequence joins TRBV10-3 and TRBJ2-7; the match to TRBD2 covers 8 bases. Germline CDR1 is ENHRY and CDR2 is SYGVKD. Losses at the gene ends were 3 bases for V and 2 bases for J; bases not matched to a gene: 6. The CDR3 has 15 residues. The CDR3 nucleotides read TGTGCCATCAGTGATAACCAGCGGGGGCCCTACGAGCAGTACTTC. Protein: CAISDNQRGPYEQYF.

The V call is TRBV10-2, the J call TRBJ1-1, with D hard to call. The CDR3 loop spans 13 amino acids. In germline, CDR1 is WSHSY, CDR2 SAAADI. Trimming shortened V by 2 bases and J by 1 base, and 5 bases separated the two germline ends. CDR3: CASSEGRNTEAFF. In DNA form, the CDR3 reads TGCGCCAGCAGTGAGGGCAGGAACACTGAAGCTTTCTTT.

This clone was counted a single time. The J gene is TRBJ2-2, the V gene TRBV5-4; a possible D gene is TRBD2 (6 bases). V lost 1 base and J 2 bases, leaving 12 bases between the germline ends. Germline CDR1 reads SGHNT; CDR2 reads YYREEE (reference sequence). The CDR3 is made up of 16 amino acids. This chain's CDR3 is CASSLWGDGNTGELFF. CDR3 nucleotides: TGTGCCAGCAGCTTGTGGGGGGATGGTAACACCGGGGAGCTGTTTTTT.

The V and J genes are TRBV6-4 and TRBJ1-2; TRBD1 is a possible D gene (5 bases). CDR1 MRHNA and CDR2 SNTAGT come from the germline V gene. V was shortened by 2 bases and J by 6 bases, with 13 bases between the two germline ends. The CDR3 has 14 amino acids. The CDR3 DNA reads TGTGCCAGCAGTGACCCAGGGATGGATAATGGCTACACCTTC. Its protein is CASSDPGMDNGYTF.

V and J are TRBV19 and TRBJ2-7, with 7 bases matching TRBD2. Germline assignment: CDR1 LNHDA and CDR2 SQIVND (reference sequence). The CDR3 is made up of 14 amino acids. With V trimmed by 5 bases and J by 2 bases, 6 bases remained unmatched. The CDR3 coding sequence is TGTGCCAGTAGTCCTAGCGGACTAACCTACGAGCAGTACTTC. Translated, it gives CASSPSGLTYEQYF.